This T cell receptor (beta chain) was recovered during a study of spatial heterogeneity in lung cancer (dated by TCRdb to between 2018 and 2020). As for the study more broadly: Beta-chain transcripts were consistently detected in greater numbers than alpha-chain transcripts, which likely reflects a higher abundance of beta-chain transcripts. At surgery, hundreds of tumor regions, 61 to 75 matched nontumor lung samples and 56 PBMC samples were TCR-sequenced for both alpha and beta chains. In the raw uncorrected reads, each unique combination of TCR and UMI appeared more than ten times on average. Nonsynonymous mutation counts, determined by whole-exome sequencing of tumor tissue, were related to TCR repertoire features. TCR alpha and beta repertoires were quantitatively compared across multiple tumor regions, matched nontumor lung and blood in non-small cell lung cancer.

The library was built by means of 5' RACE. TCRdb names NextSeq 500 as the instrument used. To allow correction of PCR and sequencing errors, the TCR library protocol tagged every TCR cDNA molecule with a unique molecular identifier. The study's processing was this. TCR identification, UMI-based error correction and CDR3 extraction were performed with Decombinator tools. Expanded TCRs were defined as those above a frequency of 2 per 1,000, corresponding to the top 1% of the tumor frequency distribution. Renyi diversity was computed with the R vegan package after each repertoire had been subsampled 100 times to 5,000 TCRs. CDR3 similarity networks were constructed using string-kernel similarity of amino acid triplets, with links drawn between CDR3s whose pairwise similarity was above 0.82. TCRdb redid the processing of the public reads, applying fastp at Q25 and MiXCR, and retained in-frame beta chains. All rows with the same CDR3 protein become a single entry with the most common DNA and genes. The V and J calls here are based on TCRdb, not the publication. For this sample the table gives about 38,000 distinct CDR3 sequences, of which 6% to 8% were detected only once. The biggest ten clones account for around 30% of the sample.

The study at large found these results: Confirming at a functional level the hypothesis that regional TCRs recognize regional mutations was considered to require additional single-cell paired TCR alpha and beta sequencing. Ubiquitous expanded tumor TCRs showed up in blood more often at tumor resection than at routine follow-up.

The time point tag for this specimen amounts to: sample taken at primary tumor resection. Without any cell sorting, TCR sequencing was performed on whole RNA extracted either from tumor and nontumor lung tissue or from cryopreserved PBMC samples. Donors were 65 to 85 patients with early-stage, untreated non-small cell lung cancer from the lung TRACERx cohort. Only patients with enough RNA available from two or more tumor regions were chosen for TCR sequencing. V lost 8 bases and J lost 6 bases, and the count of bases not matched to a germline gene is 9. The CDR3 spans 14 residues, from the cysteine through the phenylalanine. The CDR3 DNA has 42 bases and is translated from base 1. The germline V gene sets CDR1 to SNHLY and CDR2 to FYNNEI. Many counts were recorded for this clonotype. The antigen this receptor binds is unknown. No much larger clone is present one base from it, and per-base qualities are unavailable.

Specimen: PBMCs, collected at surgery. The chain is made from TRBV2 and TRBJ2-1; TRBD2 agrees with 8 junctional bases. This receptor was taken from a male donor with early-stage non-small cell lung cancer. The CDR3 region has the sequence CASSLSGRGNEQFF. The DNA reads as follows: TGTGCCAGCTCTCTCAGCGGGAGAGGCAATGAGCAGTTCTTC.